One and the same sample provided the 16 T cell receptor beta chains below, sequenced in a study of blood T cells in healthy people across ages (dated by TCRdb to 2015 to 2017). Library preparation used 5' RACE. A second PCR of about 6 to 11 cycles was performed with a sample-barcoded 5' primer and a J-beta primer mix. TCRdb handled the public reads itself, with Q25 trimming in fastp and clone calling in MiXCR, and kept productive beta chains. Rows with a matching CDR3 protein are joined into one entry that keeps the most common DNA and genes. Here the sample has 1.8 million or so distinct CDR3 sequences; about two fifths occur a single time. Of the sample, approximately 22% falls within the top ten clones. Sequenced input: blood. Receptor source: a human donor in good health.

This clonotype was seen only once. The V call is TRBV5-1, the J call TRBJ2-3, with D hard to call. The V end was cut by 0 bases, the J end by 2 bases, with 10 bases between. Germline CDR1 SGHRS, CDR2 YFSETQ. This CDR3 contains 15 residues. CDR3 loop: CASSLAQVDTDTQYF. The CDR3 DNA sequence: TGCGCCAGCAGCTTGGCCCAGGTTGACACAGATACGCAGTATTTT.

This clonotype was seen only a few times. This chain links TRBV12-3 or TRBV12-4 with TRBJ2-4; D is possibly TRBD2 (6 bases). This CDR3 has 13 amino acids. Trimming took off 4 bases at V and 3 bases at J, with 7 bases between the two ends. The CDR3 bases are TGTGCCAGCAGTTGGCGGGGCAAAAACATTCAGTACTTC. Its protein is CASSWRGKNIQYF.

As DNA, the CDR3 is TGCGCCAGCAGCCAAGATCTAGCGCACACAGATACGCAGTATTTT. Protein sequence: CASSQDLAHTDTQYF. The chain employs TRBV4-3 and TRBJ2-3; D possibly corresponds to TRBD2 (6 bases). Germline V gene sequence: CDR1 LGHNA, CDR2 YSLEER. Deletions cut 0 bases from V and 2 bases from J, with 9 bases between. The CDR3 covers 15 residues.

This clonotype was found a few times. The chain couples TRBV12-3 or TRBV12-4 to TRBJ2-3; D gene ambiguous. The V end was cut by 3 bases, the J end by 13 bases, with 17 bases between. CDR3 length equals 13 residues. This CDR3 reads CASSLKASAPEYF. In DNA form, the CDR3 reads TGTGCCAGCAGTTTGAAAGCGTCGGCCCCGGAGTATTTT.

The rearrangement joins TRBV5-1 to TRBJ2-7, with a weak D call TRBD2 (5 bases). V gave up 7 bases and J gave up 2 bases, with 31 bases separating them. This CDR3 region has 19 residues. Germline loops: CDR1 SGHRS, CDR2 YFSETQ. CDR3 region: CASQIWGNVRGRSPYEQYF. Here the CDR3 DNA reads TGCGCCAGCCAAATTTGGGGAAATGTTCGCGGGCGCTCTCCCTACGAGCAGTACTTC.

This clonotype was detected once. This chain uses TRBV27 with TRBJ2-7; D remains ambiguous. Germline V gene lookup returns CDR1 MNHEY and CDR2 SMNVEV (reference sequence). Trimming left V 0 bases short and J 7 bases short, with 13 bases between. The CDR3 totals 14 residues. The CDR3 sequence is CASSLSVFSPEQYF. As DNA, the CDR3 is TGTGCCAGCAGTTTATCAGTTTTTAGCCCTGAGCAGTACTTC.

This clonotype was seen more than once but under ten times. The chain couples TRBV7-2 to TRBJ2-3; D possibly corresponds to TRBD2 (5 bases). V lost 5 bases and J lost 3, with 15 bases in between. The CDR3 sequence is 15 residues long. The germline gives CDR1 SGHTA, CDR2 FQGNSA. The CDR3: CASSIQADVTDTQYF. The CDR3 nucleotides read TGTGCCAGCAGCATCCAAGCGGACGTTACAGATACGCAGTATTTT. Based on the CDR3 plus reference TRBV7-2 and TRBJ2-3, the full variable domain is GAGVSQSPSNKVTEKGKDVELRCDPISGHTALYWYRQSLGQGLEFLIYFQGNSAPDKSGLPSDRFSAERTGGSVSTLTIQRTQQEDSAVYLCASSIQADVTDTQYFGPGTRLTVL.

The V call is TRBV18, the J call TRBJ2-1; 10 bases align to TRBD1. CDR3 length: 15 amino acids. From germline, CDR1 is KGHSH and CDR2 LQKENI. J was trimmed by 8 bases and V by 3 bases; bases with no gene match: 7. The CDR3 region is CASSPDRGRRYEQFF. CDR3 bases: TGTGCCAGCTCACCCGACAGGGGGCGTCGCTATGAGCAGTTCTTC.

The rearrangement joins TRBV5-1 to TRBJ2-3, with a tentative D call TRBD2 (6 bases). The CDR3 sequence is 17 residues long. Trimming removed 4 bases at V and 0 bases at J, with 18 bases between. The V gene's germline CDR1 is SGHRS and CDR2 YFSETQ. The CDR3 sequence is CASSRTKQGFSTDTQYF. The CDR3 DNA sequence: TGCGCCAGCAGCCGGACTAAGCAGGGATTCAGCACAGATACGCAGTATTTT.

The chain employs TRBV5-8 and TRBJ2-5, with 9 bases aligning to TRBD2. The end of the DNA fits TRBJ2-7 better, so the J call may be wrong. Germline values: CDR1 SGHTS, CDR2 YDEGEE. The CDR3 runs 14 residues. CDR3 in amino acids: CASSLSSGANEQYF. CDR3 nucleotides: TGTGCCAGCAGCTTGTCTAGCGGGGCCAACGAGCAGTACTTC.

The chain employs TRBV15 and TRBJ1-5; possible D gene TRBD1, 5 bases. Germline CDR1 is LNHNV and CDR2 is YYDKDF (reference sequence). The CDR3 is 15 residues long. The ends were cut back, 3 bases at V and 1 base at J, with 10 bases in the middle. In DNA form, the CDR3 reads TGTGCCACCAGCAGGGGAGGGGTAAGCAATCAGCCCCAGCATTTT. This encodes CATSRGGVSNQPQHF.

The chain couples TRBV6-6 to TRBJ1-5, with a possible D match to TRBD1 (5 bases). Germline CDR1 is MNHNY and CDR2 is SVGAGI (reference sequence). This CDR3 region has 15 residues. The V end was cut by 2 bases, the J end by 9 bases, with 17 bases between. CDR3 loop: CASSYPDRGSWPQHF. CDR3 sequence (DNA): TGTGCCAGCAGTTACCCCGACAGAGGATCTTGGCCCCAGCATTTT.

This clonotype was recorded a few times. The V and J genes are TRBV25-1 and TRBJ2-5, with 13 bases fitting TRBD2. The CDR3 runs to 17 residues. V gave up 4 bases and J gave up 4 bases; unmatched junction bases: 9. From germline, CDR1 is MGHDK and CDR2 SYGVNS. The chain's CDR3 is CASSGGMTSGGRETQYF. The CDR3 DNA follows: TGTGCCAGCAGTGGGGGCATGACTAGCGGGGGGAGAGAGACCCAGTACTTC.

As DNA, the CDR3 is TGTGCCAGCAGCTCCGACAGGGGACGTGAAAAACTGTTTTTT. Its protein is CASSSDRGREKLFF. V gene TRBV9 combines with J gene TRBJ1-4, with 8 bases matching TRBD1. Per the germline V gene, CDR1 is SGDLS and CDR2 is YYNGEE. V gave up 4 bases and J gave up 7 bases; unmatched junction bases: 6. The CDR3 contains 14 residues.

The gene calls are TRBV29-1 and TRBJ2-7; D may match TRBD1 or TRBD2 (5 bases each). The ends were cut back, 4 bases at V and 1 base at J, with 14 bases in the middle. Germline V gene lookup returns CDR1 SQVTM and CDR2 ANQGSEA. This CDR3 spans 14 amino acids. Here the CDR3 reads CSVVEGPYSYEQYF. The DNA for the CDR3 is TGCAGCGTTGTAGAGGGGCCGTATTCCTACGAGCAGTACTTC.

The J gene is TRBJ2-5, the V gene TRBV6-2 or TRBV6-3; D ambiguous. V was clipped by 4 bases and J by 9 bases, with 30 bases between them. The CDR3 consists of 18 residues. From germline, CDR1 is MNHEY and CDR2 SVGEGT. The CDR3 DNA is TGTGCCAGCAGTTCCCCTGGTCGTGTTAGCCTGGGCCGTAAGGCCCAGTACTTC. This gives the protein CASSSPGRVSLGRKAQYF.